This T cell receptor (beta chain) was recovered during a study of OX40 agonist ivuxolimab in advanced cancers. Study background: Subjects had a mean age of approximately 60 years, with a range of 23 to 79; just over 80% were male. Participants could have had prior anti-PD-1, anti-PD-L1 or anti-CTLA-4 therapy, and around 43% had some.

To note about this clone: Its antigen is not known.

Clones were sequenced by immunoSEQ multiplex PCR, and TCRdb holds only the in-frame ones, with some missing. Of tens of thousands of clones in the sample, around 84% were seen once. CDR1 is MNHEY, CDR2 SMNVEV, per germline (reference sequence). The CDR3 totals 13 residues. Trimming pared 5 bases from V and 6 bases from J, leaving 10 bases between. Study-level results: With doses of 0.1-3.0 mg/kg, partial responders showed among the lowest clonal expansion.

The sequencing here drew on CD4+ or CD8+ T cells sorted from blood, taken in a trial of the OX40 agonist ivuxolimab. The V and J genes are TRBV27 and TRBJ2-2; D is ambiguous. The sequence came from an adult with an advanced solid tumor such as melanoma, head and neck, liver or kidney cancer. CDR3: CASSPRSPGELFF. In DNA, the CDR3 is TGTGCCAGCAGTCCCCGATCTCCCGGGGAGCTGTTTTTT.